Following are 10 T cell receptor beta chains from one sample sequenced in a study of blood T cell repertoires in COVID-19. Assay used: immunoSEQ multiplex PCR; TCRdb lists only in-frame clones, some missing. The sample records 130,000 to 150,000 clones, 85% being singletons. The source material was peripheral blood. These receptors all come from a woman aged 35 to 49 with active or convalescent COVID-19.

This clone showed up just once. The CDR3 region is CASSPPGPVTFRETQYF. In DNA form, the CDR3 reads TGTGCCAGCTCACCACCGGGTCCTGTGACGTTCAGGGAGACCCAGTACTTC. The rearrangement joins TRBV18 to TRBJ2-5; D gene uncertain. This CDR3 is 17 amino acids long. The germline CDR1 and CDR2 sequences are KGHSH and LQKENI. Trimming cost V 0 bases and J 5 bases, with 19 bases left between them.

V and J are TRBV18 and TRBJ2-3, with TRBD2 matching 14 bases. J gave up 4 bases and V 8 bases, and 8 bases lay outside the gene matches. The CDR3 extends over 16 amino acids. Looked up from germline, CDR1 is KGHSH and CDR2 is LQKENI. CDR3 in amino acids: CASQVGLAGGADTQYF. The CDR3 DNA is TGTGCCAGCCAAGTAGGACTAGCGGGGGGAGCAGATACGCAGTATTTT. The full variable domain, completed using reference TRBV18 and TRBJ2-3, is NAGVMQNPRHLVRRRGQEARLRCSPMKGHSHVYWYRQLPEEGLKFMVYLQKENIIDESGMPKERFSAEFPKEGPSILRIQQVVRGDSAAYFCASQVGLAGGADTQYFGPGTRLTVL.

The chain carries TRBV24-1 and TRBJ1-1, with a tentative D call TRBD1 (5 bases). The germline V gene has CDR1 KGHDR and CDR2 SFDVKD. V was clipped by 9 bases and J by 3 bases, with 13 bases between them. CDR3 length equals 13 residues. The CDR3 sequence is CATGGGGDTEAFF. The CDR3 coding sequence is TGTGCCACCGGCGGGGGAGGCGACACTGAAGCTTTCTTT.

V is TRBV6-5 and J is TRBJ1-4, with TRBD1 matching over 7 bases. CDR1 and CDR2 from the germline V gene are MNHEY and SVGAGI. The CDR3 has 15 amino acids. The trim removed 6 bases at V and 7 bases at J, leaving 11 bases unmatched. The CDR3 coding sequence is TGTGCCAGCAGAACAGGGGATTGGGAGGCTGAAAAACTGTTTTTT. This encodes CASRTGDWEAEKLFF.

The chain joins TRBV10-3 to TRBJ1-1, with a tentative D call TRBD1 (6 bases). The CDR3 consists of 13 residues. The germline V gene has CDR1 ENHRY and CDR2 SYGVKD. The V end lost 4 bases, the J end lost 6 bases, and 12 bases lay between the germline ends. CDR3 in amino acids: CAISGLQGAEAFF. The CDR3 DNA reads TGTGCCATCAGTGGATTACAGGGCGCTGAAGCTTTCTTT.

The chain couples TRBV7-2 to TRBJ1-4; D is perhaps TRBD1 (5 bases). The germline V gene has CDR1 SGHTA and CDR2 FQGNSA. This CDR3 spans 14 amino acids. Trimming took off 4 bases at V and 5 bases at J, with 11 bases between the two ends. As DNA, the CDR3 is TGTGCCAGCAGCTCATCAGGGTTGAATGAAAAACTGTTTTTT. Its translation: CASSSSGLNEKLFF.

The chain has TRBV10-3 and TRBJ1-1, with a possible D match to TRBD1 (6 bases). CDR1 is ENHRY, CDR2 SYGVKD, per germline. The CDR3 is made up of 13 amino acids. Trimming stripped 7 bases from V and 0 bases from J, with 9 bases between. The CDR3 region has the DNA TGTGCCATCACCGGACAGATGAACACTGAAGCTTTCTTT. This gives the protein CAITGQMNTEAFF.

CDR3 bases: TGTGCCAGCAGCTGGAGCGGGACAGGGGGACCAGATACGCAGTATTTT. This codes for CASSWSGTGGPDTQYF. The gene calls are TRBV5-8 and TRBJ2-3, with TRBD1 matching over 11 bases. With V trimmed by 3 bases and J by 4 bases, 7 bases remained unmatched. Per germline, CDR1 SGHTS and CDR2 YDEGEE. CDR3 size: 16 residues. Combining the CDR3 with reference TRBV5-8 and TRBJ2-3 gives the whole variable domain EAGVTQSPTHLIKTRGQQATLRCSPISGHTSVYWYQQALGLGLQFLLWYDEGEERNRGNFPPRFSGRQFPNYSSELNVNALELEDSALYLCASSWSGTGGPDTQYFGPGTRLTVL.

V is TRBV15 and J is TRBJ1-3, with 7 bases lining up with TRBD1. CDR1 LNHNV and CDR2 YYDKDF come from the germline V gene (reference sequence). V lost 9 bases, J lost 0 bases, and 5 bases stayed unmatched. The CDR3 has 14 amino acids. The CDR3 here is CATRTGLSGNTIYF. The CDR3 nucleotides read TGTGCCACTCGGACAGGCCTCTCTGGAAACACCATATATTTT.

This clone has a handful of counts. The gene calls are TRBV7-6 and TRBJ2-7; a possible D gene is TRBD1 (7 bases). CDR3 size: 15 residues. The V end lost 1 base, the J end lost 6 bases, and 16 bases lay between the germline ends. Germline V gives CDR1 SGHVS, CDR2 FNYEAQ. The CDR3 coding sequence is TGTGCCAGCAGCTTAGGGGCGGCAGGGGGAGGCGAGCAGTACTTC. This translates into CASSLGAAGGGEQYF.